The source of this TCR beta chain is a study of cytomegalovirus exposure and HLA in healthy donors. The overall study: One earlier analysis, a look at roughly 170 million T cells, found some 100 million unique TCR beta sequences.

General study results and limits: CMV serostatus stood as the only immune exposure information on hand. Some TCR beta chains (roughly 150 of them) were listed as cytomegalovirus-associated. Among CMV-associated TCR beta chains, most appeared HLA-restricted in a later analysis.

On this clone: No antigen is known for it.

CDR3 length equals 15 residues. J was trimmed by 5 bases and V by 6 bases; bases with no gene match: 10. Germline CDR1 and CDR2: MNHEY and SVGAGI. PCR amplification relied on 60 Vbeta primers (plus 13 Jbeta primers). Using immunoSEQ multiplex PCR, the repertoire was profiled, and TCRdb retains in-frame clones only, with some absent. The table shows 100,000 to 150,000 clones, with around 72% occurring only once. The chain employs TRBV6-5 and TRBJ2-5, with 9 bases that match TRBD1. This TCR derives from a woman younger than 30 in good health and CMV-seronegative. The sequenced material came from PBMCs. CDR3 sequence reads: CASRRTGAFFETQYF. As DNA, the CDR3 is TGTGCCAGCAGGCGGACAGGGGCATTTTTCGAGACCCAGTACTTC.